The 4 T cell receptor beta chains in this list originate from one sample, sequenced in a study of T cell responses to AZD1222 COVID-19 vaccine. Assay used: immunoSEQ multiplex PCR; TCRdb lists only in-frame clones, some missing. The sample holds tens of thousands of clones, about nine tenths seen once. Source: peripheral blood, taken on day 0 of MenACWY control vaccination. These receptors were taken from an adult in good health.

This clone has just one count. V is TRBV7-2 and J is TRBJ2-3; D is unclear. This CDR3 spans 13 amino acids. V was trimmed by 1 base and J by 6 bases, leaving 8 bases between them. Germline V gene data show CDR1 as SGHTA and CDR2 as FQGNSA. As DNA, the CDR3 is TGTGCCAGCAGCTTAGTTGCTGGGGATACGCAGTATTTT. It codes for CASSLVAGDTQYF.

This clone was seen a handful of times. DNA of the CDR3: TGCAGTGCTTGGACCCAAGAAGCTTTCTTT. Translated, it gives CSAWTQEAFF. The rearrangement links TRBV20-1 to TRBJ1-1; D remains unclear. The V gene's germline CDR1 is DFQATT and CDR2 SNEGSKA (reference sequence). The CDR3 sequence is 10 residues long. V was clipped by 5 bases and J by 8 bases, with 9 bases between them.

This clone was recorded only once. The chain couples TRBV6-1 to TRBJ1-6; possible D gene TRBD1, 5 bases. CDR3 size: 13 residues. V lost 3 bases, J lost 16 bases, and 16 bases lay in between. CDR1 MNHNS and CDR2 SASEGT come from the germline V gene. The CDR3 DNA sequence: TGTGCCAGCAGTGATTCGAAACGGGGGGGGCTCCACTTT. It encodes CASSDSKRGGLHF.

The gene calls are TRBV6-5 and TRBJ1-5, with D perhaps matching TRBD1 (5 bases). The CDR3 length is 13 residues. Per germline, CDR1 MNHEY and CDR2 SVGAGI. With 10 bases removed from V and 5 bases from J, the gap between germline ends came to 15 bases. CDR3 sequence reads: CATLQGGDQPQHF. DNA for the CDR3: TGTGCCACGCTCCAGGGAGGGGATCAGCCCCAGCATTTT.